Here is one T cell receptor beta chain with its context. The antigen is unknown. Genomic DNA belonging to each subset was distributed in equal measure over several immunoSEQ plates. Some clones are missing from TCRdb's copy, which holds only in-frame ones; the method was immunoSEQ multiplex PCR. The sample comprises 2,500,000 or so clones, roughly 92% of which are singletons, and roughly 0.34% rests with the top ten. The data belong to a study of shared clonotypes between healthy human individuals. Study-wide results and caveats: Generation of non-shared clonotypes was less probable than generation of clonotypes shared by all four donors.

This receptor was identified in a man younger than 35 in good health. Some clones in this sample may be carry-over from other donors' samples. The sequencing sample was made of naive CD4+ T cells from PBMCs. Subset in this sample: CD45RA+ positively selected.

CDR3: CASSQVSGRGRGDTQYF. As DNA, the CDR3 is TGTGCCAGCAGCCAGGTTAGCGGGAGGGGTCGGGGAGATACGCAGTATTTT. The chain uses TRBV4-2 and TRBJ2-3; TRBD2 matches at 11 bases. This CDR3 comprises 17 residues. The germline CDR1 and CDR2 sequences are LGHNA and YNFKEQ. J lost 5 bases, V lost 3 bases, and 10 bases had no gene match.